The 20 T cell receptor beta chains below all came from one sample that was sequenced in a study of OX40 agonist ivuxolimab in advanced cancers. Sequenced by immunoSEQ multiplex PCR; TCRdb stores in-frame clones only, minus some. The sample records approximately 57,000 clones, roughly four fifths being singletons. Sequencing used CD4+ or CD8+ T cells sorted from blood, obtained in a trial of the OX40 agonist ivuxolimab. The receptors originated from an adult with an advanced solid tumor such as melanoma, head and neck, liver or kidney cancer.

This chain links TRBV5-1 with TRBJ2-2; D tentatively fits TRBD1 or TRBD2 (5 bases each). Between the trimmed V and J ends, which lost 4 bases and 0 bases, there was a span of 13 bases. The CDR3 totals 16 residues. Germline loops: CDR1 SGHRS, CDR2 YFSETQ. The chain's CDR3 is CASSRAQGANTGELFF. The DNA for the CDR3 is TGCGCCAGCAGCCGAGCCCAGGGAGCGAACACCGGGGAGCTGTTTTTT.

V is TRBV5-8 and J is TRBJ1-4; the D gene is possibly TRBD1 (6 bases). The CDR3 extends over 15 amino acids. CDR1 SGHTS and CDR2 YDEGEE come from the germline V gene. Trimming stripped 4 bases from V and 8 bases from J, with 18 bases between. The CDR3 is CASSQGGRGGEKLFF. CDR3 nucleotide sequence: TGTGCCAGCAGCCAGGGCGGCAGGGGAGGCGAAAAACTGTTTTTT.

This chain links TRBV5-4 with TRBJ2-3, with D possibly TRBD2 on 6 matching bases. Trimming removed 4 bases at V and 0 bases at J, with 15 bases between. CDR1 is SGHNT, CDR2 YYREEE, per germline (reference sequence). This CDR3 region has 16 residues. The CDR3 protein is CASSKGTFTSTDTQYF. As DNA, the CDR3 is TGTGCCAGCAGCAAGGGGACTTTTACTAGCACAGATACGCAGTATTTT.

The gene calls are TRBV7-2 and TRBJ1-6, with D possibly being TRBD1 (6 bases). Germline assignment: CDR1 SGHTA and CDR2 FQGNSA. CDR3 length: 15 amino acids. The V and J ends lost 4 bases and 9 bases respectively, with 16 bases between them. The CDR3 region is CASSSLRQGTSPLHF. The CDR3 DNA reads TGTGCCAGCAGCTCCCTAAGGCAGGGGACTTCACCCCTCCACTTT.

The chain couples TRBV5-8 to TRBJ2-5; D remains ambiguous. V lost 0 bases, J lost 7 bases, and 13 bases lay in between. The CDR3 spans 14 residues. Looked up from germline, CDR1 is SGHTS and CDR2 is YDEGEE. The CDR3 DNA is TGTGCCAGCAGCTTGGGGACGGTATCGGGGACCCAGTACTTC. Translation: CASSLGTVSGTQYF. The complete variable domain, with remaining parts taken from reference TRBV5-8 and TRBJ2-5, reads EAGVTQSPTHLIKTRGQQATLRCSPISGHTSVYWYQQALGLGLQFLLWYDEGEERNRGNFPPRFSGRQFPNYSSELNVNALELEDSALYLCASSLGTVSGTQYFGPGTRLLVL.

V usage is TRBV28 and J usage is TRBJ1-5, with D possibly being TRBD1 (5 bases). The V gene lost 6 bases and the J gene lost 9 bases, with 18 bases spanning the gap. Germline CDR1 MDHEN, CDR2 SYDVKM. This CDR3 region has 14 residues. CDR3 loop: CASRTGLSARPQHF. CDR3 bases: TGTGCCAGCAGAACGGGACTGTCTGCGCGGCCCCAGCATTTT.

The chain's CDR3 is CASSPEWSGGEAFF. Written as DNA, the CDR3 is TGCGCCAGCAGCCCCGAGTGGAGCGGGGGGGAAGCTTTCTTT. This rearrangement joins TRBV5-1 to TRBJ1-1; D perhaps matches TRBD1 (5 bases). Germline loops: CDR1 SGHRS, CDR2 YFSETQ. The CDR3 has 14 residues. V was clipped by 4 bases and J by 8 bases, with 18 bases between them.

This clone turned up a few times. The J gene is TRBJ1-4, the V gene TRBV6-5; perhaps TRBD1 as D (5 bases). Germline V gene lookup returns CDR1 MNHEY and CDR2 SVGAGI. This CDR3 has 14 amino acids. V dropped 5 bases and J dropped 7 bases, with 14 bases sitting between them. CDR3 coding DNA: TGTGCCAGCAGTGCCTTAGAGGGGCGTGAAAAACTGTTTTTT. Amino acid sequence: CASSALEGREKLFF.

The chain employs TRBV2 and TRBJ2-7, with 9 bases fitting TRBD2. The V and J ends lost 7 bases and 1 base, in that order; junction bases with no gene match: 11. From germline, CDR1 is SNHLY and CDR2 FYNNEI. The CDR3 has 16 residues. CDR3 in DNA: TGTGCCAGCACCCGGATCGGCGGGGGGGAATCCTACGAGCAGTACTTC. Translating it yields CASTRIGGGESYEQYF. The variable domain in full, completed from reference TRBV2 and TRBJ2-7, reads EPEVTQTPSHQVTQMGQEVILRCVPISNHLYFYWYRQILGQKVEFLVSFYNNEISEKSEIFDDQFSVERPDGSNFTLKIRSTKLEDSAMYFCASTRIGGGESYEQYFGPGTRLTVT.

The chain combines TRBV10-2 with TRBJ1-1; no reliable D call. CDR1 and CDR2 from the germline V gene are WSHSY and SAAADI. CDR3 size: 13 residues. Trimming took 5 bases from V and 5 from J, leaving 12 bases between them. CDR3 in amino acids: CASSSRSSTEAFF. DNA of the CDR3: TGCGCCAGCAGTTCCCGTTCGTCAACTGAAGCTTTCTTT.

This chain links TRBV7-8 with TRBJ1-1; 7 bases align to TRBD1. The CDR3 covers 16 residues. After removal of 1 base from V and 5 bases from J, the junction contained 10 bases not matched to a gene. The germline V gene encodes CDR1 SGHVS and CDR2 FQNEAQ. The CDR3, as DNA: TGTGCCAGCAGCTTAGTAGGGGGCGCCGGGGAAACTGAAGCTTTCTTT. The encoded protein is CASSLVGGAGETEAFF. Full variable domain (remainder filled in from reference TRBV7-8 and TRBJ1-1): GAGVSQSPRYKVAKRGQDVALRCDPISGHVSLFWYQQALGQGPEFLTYFQNEAQLDKSGLPSDRFFAERPEGSVSTLKIQRTQQEDSAVYLCASSLVGGAGETEAFFGQGTRLTVV.

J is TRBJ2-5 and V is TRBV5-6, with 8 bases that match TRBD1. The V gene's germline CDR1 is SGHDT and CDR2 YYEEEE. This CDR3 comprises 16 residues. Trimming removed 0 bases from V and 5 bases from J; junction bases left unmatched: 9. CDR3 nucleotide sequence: TGTGCCAGCAGCTTGGTGTCAGGGGGCTTTTACGAGACCCAGTACTTC. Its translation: CASSLVSGGFYETQYF.

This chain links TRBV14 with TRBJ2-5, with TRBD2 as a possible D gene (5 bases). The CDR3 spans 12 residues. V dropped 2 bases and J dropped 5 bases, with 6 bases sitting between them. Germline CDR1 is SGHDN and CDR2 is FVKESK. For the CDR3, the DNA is TGTGCCAGCAGCCAACCGGGGGAGACCCAGTACTTC. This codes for CASSQPGETQYF.

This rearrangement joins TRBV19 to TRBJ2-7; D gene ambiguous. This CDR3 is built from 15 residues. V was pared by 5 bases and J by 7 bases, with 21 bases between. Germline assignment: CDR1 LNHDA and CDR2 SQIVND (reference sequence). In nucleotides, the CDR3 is TGTGCCAGTAGTGGGATGGACGGTCCTAGGGAAGAGCAGTACTTC. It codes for CASSGMDGPREEQYF.

CDR3 region: CASSQNRLGNEQFF. The CDR3 nucleotides read TGTGCCAGCAGCCAGAACCGTCTCGGCAATGAGCAGTTCTTC. The chain carries TRBV2 and TRBJ2-1, with D hard to call. The CDR3 loop spans 14 amino acids. Deletions cut 6 bases from V and 6 bases from J, with 15 bases between. Germline CDR1 is SNHLY and CDR2 is FYNNEI.

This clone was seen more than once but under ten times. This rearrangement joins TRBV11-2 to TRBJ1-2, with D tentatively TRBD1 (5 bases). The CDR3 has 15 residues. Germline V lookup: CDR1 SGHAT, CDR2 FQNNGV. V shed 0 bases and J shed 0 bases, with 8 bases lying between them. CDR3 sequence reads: CASSLEQAPNYGYTF. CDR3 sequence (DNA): TGTGCCAGCAGCTTAGAACAGGCTCCTAACTATGGCTACACCTTC.

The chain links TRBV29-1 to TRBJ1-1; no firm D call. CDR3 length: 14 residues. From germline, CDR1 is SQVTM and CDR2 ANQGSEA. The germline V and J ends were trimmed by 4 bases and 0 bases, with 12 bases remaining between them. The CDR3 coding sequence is TGCAGCGTTGGGAGGGTCAGAATGAACACTGAAGCTTTCTTT. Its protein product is CSVGRVRMNTEAFF. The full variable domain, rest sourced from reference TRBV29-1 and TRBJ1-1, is SAVISQKPSRDICQRGTSLTIQCQVDSQVTMMFWYRQQPGQSLTLIATANQGSEATYESGFVIDKFPISRPNLTFSTLTVSNMSPEDSSIYLCSVGRVRMNTEAFFGQGTRLTVV.

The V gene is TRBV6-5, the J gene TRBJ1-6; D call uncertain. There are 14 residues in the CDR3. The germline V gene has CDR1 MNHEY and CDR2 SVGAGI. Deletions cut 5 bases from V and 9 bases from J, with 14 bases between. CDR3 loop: CASSPRTSRSPLHF. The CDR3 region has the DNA TGTGCCAGCAGTCCCCGTACATCGCGTTCACCCCTCCACTTT.

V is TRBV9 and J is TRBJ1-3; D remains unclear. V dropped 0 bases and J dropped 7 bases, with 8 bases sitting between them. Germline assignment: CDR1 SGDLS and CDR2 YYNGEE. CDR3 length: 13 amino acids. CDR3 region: CASSVGDVNTIYF. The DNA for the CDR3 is TGTGCCAGCAGCGTAGGGGATGTCAACACCATATATTTT.

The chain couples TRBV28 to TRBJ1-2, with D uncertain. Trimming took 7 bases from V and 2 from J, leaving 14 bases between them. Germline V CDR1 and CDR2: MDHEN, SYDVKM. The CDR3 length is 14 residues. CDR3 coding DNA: TGTGCCAGCACCCCCTCCCCAGCGAACTATGGCTACACCTTC. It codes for CASTPSPANYGYTF.